The rows below give T cell receptor beta chains drawn from one sample of a study of blood T cell repertoires in COVID-19. TCRdb's copy holds only in-frame clones and misses some; the assay was immunoSEQ multiplex PCR. In the table there are about 140,000 clones, 87% of which are singletons. The sequenced material came from peripheral blood. These receptors all come from a man in his fifties who had recovered from COVID-19. Both conserved end residues are part of each CDR3. The D gene is left open where the match is weak.

v_call,d_call,j_call,cdr3_aa
TRBV19,.,TRBJ1-6,CASSIAYGTLDNSPLHF
TRBV19,.,TRBJ1-5,CASSMAGLQPQHF
TRBV19,.,TRBJ1-5,CASSIAHGQTSNQPQHF
TRBV11-2,TRBD2,TRBJ2-5,CASSLAPGLAGDQETQYF
TRBV29-1,.,TRBJ2-1,CSVESRSSYNEQFF
TRBV5-6,.,TRBJ1-6,CASSSYRVAINSPLHF
TRBV7-2,TRBD1,TRBJ2-2,CASSLAGQGRTGELFF
TRBV4-3,.,TRBJ2-1,CASSQDKSTGQFF
TRBV5-6,TRBD1,TRBJ1-1,CASRVRQGTPYTEAFF
TRBV11-3,.,TRBJ2-2,CASSLVATGELFF
TRBV18,.,TRBJ1-6,CASSPPVANSPLHF
TRBV3-1/TRBV3-2,TRBD1,TRBJ2-7,CASSPDRGAWEQYF
TRBV5-1,.,TRBJ1-4,CASSLEAATNEKLFF
TRBV27,TRBD1,TRBJ1-3,CASKTGTALGNTIYF
TRBV6-2/TRBV6-3,.,TRBJ1-5,CASSSWGGDFYSNQPQHF
TRBV2,.,TRBJ1-4,CASSDGGANEKLFF
TRBV19,TRBD2,TRBJ2-1,CASSSSGGAYNEQFF
TRBV6-5,.,TRBJ1-4,CASSLLRDSNEKLFF
TRBV7-6,TRBD2,TRBJ2-2,CASSLAAGGYTGELFF
TRBV7-3,TRBD2,TRBJ2-3,CASSTRTSGGKDTQYF
TRBV27,.,TRBJ1-1,CASSLGGAGIDAFF
TRBV30,TRBD2,TRBJ2-3,CAWGLAGGETDTQYF
TRBV18,.,TRBJ1-4,CASSPRTATNEKLFF
TRBV3-1/TRBV3-2,.,TRBJ1-5,CASSQGGQGNQPQHF
TRBV19,TRBD1,TRBJ1-2,CASSLPPGTGGWYGYTF
TRBV7-6,TRBD1,TRBJ1-1,CASSIGQGAQNTEAFF
TRBV18,.,TRBJ2-3,CASSPSLAGGTDTQYF
TRBV6-5,TRBD1,TRBJ2-2,CASSWGTGDTGELFF
TRBV5-1,TRBD1,TRBJ2-1,CASSSSGTGGDEQFF
TRBV9,.,TRBJ1-1,CASSVAGLSEAFF
TRBV9,.,TRBJ2-7,CGRDSSYEQYF
TRBV18,TRBD1,TRBJ2-3,CASSLTGGSTDTQYF
TRBV4-1,.,TRBJ2-5,CASSQRATGETQYF
TRBV19,.,TRBJ1-1,CASSVSYMNTEAFF
TRBV3-1/TRBV3-2,.,TRBJ1-2,CASSPRQPYGYTF
TRBV7-2,.,TRBJ2-1,CASSLIGQGNEQFF
TRBV4-3,TRBD1,TRBJ2-7,CASSQDLQGEQYF
TRBV6-5,.,TRBJ1-2,CAAGRGADGYTF
TRBV29-1,.,TRBJ1-1,CSVESGRDTEAFF
TRBV10-2,TRBD1,TRBJ1-2,CASRQGEINYGYTF
TRBV5-1,.,TRBJ1-1,CASRLRSDTEAFF
TRBV5-1,.,TRBJ2-3,CASSFETRDTQYF
TRBV6-1,TRBD2,TRBJ2-2,CASSGTSGAGTGELFF
TRBV5-4,TRBD1,TRBJ2-1,CASSLGPRDRGGNEQFF
TRBV30,TRBD1,TRBJ2-5,CAWSVGDRAYQETQYF
TRBV6-5,TRBD1,TRBJ1-1,CASSYRHRGNTEAFF
TRBV4-1,.,TRBJ1-1,CASSQDYFQEGLNEAFF
TRBV11-2,TRBD1,TRBJ2-7,CASSRTHDRVQQYF
TRBV7-5,.,TRBJ1-5,CARSLVAGVKFHQPQHF
TRBV15,TRBD1,TRBJ1-5,CATSMSRDRARQPQHF
TRBV11-3,.,TRBJ2-3,CASSLGRGTDTQYF
TRBV7-9,TRBD1,TRBJ1-6,CASSDHRGYNSPLHF
TRBV3-1/TRBV3-2,.,TRBJ1-4,CASSQVSRGWVNEKLFF
TRBV14,TRBD1,TRBJ2-7,CASSLMAGTAYEQYF
TRBV23-1,TRBD1,TRBJ2-7,CASSQSIGTGKYEQYF
TRBV11-2,.,TRBJ2-7,CASSAREQGSYEQYF
TRBV6-6,.,TRBJ1-4,CASSYVRGEKLFF
TRBV5-1,TRBD2,TRBJ2-1,CASSLQGGVKNEQFF
TRBV7-6,.,TRBJ2-7,CASSLVADSYEQYF